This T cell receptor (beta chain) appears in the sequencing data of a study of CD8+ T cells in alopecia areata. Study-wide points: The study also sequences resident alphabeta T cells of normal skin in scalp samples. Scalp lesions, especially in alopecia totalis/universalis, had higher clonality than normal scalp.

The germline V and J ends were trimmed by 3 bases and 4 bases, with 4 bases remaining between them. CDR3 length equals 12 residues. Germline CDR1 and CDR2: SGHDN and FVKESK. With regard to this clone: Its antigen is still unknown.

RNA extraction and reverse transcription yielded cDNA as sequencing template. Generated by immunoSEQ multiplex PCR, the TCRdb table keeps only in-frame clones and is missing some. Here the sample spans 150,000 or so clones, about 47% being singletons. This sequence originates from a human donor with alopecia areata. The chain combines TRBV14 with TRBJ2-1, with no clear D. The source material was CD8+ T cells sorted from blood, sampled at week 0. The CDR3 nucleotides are TGTGCCAGCAGCCACCTGTACAATGAGCAGTTCTTC. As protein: CASSHLYNEQFF.